This T cell receptor beta chain emerged from a study of blood T cell repertoires in COVID-19. Study context: Donors in the United States, Italy and Spain gave samples during acute or convalescent COVID-19. Sample material is recorded as cDNA or gDNA derived from T cells, B-cell-depleted T cells, or PBMCs.

Methods used by the authors: By means of reference gene primer amplification, nucleated cell counts were estimated. Assay used: immunoSEQ multiplex PCR; TCRdb lists only in-frame clones, some missing. V and J calls and clone size come straight from that table; D and trimming were deduced from the DNA. The table shows roughly 90,000 clones, with roughly 89% occurring only once. Germline assignment: CDR1 SGHTA and CDR2 FQGNSA. The CDR3 spans 14 residues. V trimming: 1 base; J trimming: 9 bases; junction bases outside the gene matches: 8. The receptor was derived from a woman of 80 years or more with active COVID-19. Specimen: peripheral blood. The V call is TRBV7-2, the J call TRBJ1-2, with TRBD1 identical over 7 bases. The chain's CDR3 is CASSLGGTVPSYTF. In DNA form, the CDR3 reads TGTGCCAGCAGCTTAGGAGGGACAGTACCGAGCTACACCTTC. The complete variable domain, with remaining parts taken from reference TRBV7-2 and TRBJ1-2, reads GAGVSQSPSNKVTEKGKDVELRCDPISGHTALYWYRQSLGQGLEFLIYFQGNSAPDKSGLPSDRFSAERTGGSVSTLTIQRTQQEDSAVYLCASSLGGTVPSYTFGSGTRLTVV.